These 17 T cell receptor beta chains originate from one sample sequenced in a study of cytomegalovirus exposure and HLA in healthy donors. Primers: 60 Vbeta forward and 13 Jbeta reverse. The data were produced by immunoSEQ multiplex PCR, yet TCRdb's version contains in-frame clones alone and is incomplete. The table lists a few hundred thousand clones, around 81% of them singletons. Material: PBMCs. The receptors were sampled from a woman aged 55-70 years in good health and CMV-seropositive.

This clone occurred a few times. The gene calls are TRBV6-5 and TRBJ2-7, with D uncertain. This CDR3 contains 15 residues. V was shortened by 0 bases and J by 1 base, with 10 bases between the two germline ends. Germline V gene lookup returns CDR1 MNHEY and CDR2 SVGAGI. CDR3 sequence (DNA): TGTGCCAGCAGTTACTCAAGAGGTTTGTCCTACGAGCAGTACTTC. Protein sequence: CASSYSRGLSYEQYF.

V gene TRBV6-1 combines with J gene TRBJ1-1, with 9 bases identical to TRBD1. The CDR3 has 14 residues. With V trimmed by 7 bases and J by 1 base, 4 bases remained unmatched. Germline loops: CDR1 MNHNS, CDR2 SASEGT. DNA for the CDR3: TGTGCCAGCATCGAGGGACAGGGGAACACTGAAGCTTTCTTT. It specifies CASIEGQGNTEAFF.

This clone was recorded a few times. CDR3 loop: CAISDGTSGSYRYQETQYF. The CDR3 nucleotides are TGTGCCATCAGTGATGGGACTAGCGGGAGCTATCGGTACCAAGAGACCCAGTACTTC. This chain links TRBV10-3 with TRBJ2-5; 14 positions agree with TRBD2. This CDR3 comprises 19 residues. Germline V gives CDR1 ENHRY, CDR2 SYGVKD. The J segment lost 0 bases and the V segment lost 3 bases, leaving 9 bases of the junction unmatched.

This clone was seen more than once but under ten times. J is TRBJ2-1 and V is TRBV30; TRBD1 might be the D (5 bases). Germline CDR1 and CDR2: GTSNPN and SVGIG (reference sequence). Trimming cost V 4 bases and J 8 bases, with 15 bases left between them. The CDR3 length is 13 residues. Written as DNA, the CDR3 is TGTGCCTGGACCAGGGTCCTACCCCATGAGCAGTTCTTC. Residues: CAWTRVLPHEQFF.

The V gene is TRBV5-4, the J gene TRBJ1-4, with a tentative D call TRBD1 (5 bases). Trimming removed 5 bases at V and 0 bases at J, with 8 bases between. There are 14 residues in the CDR3. The germline V gene encodes CDR1 SGHNT and CDR2 YYREEE (reference sequence). CDR3 residues: CASSSGATNEKLFF. CDR3 DNA sequence: TGTGCCAGCAGTTCGGGGGCAACTAATGAAAAACTGTTTTTT.

CDR3 nucleotide sequence: TGCGCCAGCAGCTTGGCCGGGACAGGGAACTATGGCTACACCTTC. Residues: CASSLAGTGNYGYTF. This chain connects TRBV5-1 to TRBJ1-2; TRBD1 matches 9 bases. After removal of 0 bases from V and 2 bases from J, the junction contained 2 bases not matched to a gene. The CDR3 loop spans 15 amino acids. Germline lookup yields CDR1 SGHRS and CDR2 YFSETQ.

The gene calls are TRBV15 and TRBJ2-3; 9 positions agree with TRBD2. CDR1 is LNHNV, CDR2 YYDKDF, per germline (reference sequence). J gave up 5 bases and V 3 bases, and 9 bases lay outside the gene matches. The CDR3 contains 16 residues. CDR3 region: CATSSIQREDGDTQYF. DNA of the CDR3: TGTGCCACCAGCAGCATTCAGCGGGAGGATGGAGATACGCAGTATTTT. The full variable domain, completed using reference TRBV15 and TRBJ2-3, is DAMVIQNPRYQVTQFGKPVTLSCSQTLNHNVMYWYQQKSSQAPKLLFHYYDKDFNNEADTPDNFQSRRPNTSFCFLDIRSPGLGDTAMYLCATSSIQREDGDTQYFGPGTRLTVL.

The chain links TRBV28 to TRBJ2-2; tentative D call: TRBD1 (6 bases). CDR1 MDHEN and CDR2 SYDVKM come from the germline V gene. Trimming removed 4 bases from V and 6 bases from J, with 6 bases in between. The CDR3 length is 12 residues. The CDR3, as DNA: TGTGCCAGCAGTTACAGGGCCGGGGAGCTGTTTTTT. Translating it yields CASSYRAGELFF.

This chain uses TRBV9 with TRBJ2-7; weak D call: TRBD2 (5 bases). Trimming shortened V by 6 bases and J by 0 bases, and 13 bases separated the two germline ends. CDR3 length equals 14 residues. The germline CDR1 and CDR2 sequences are SGDLS and YYNGEE. For the CDR3, the DNA is TGTGCCAGCAATAAGGGAGACTTCTCCTACGAGCAGTACTTC. Its translation: CASNKGDFSYEQYF.

V and J are TRBV5-1 and TRBJ2-5; D is perhaps TRBD2 (6 bases). V lost 4 bases and J 4 bases, leaving 20 bases between the germline ends. The CDR3 length is 16 residues. Germline CDR1 and CDR2: SGHRS and YFSETQ. CDR3 loop: CASSTSGTPVGETQYF. The DNA of the CDR3 is TGCGCCAGCAGCACCTCCGGGACTCCGGTTGGAGAGACCCAGTACTTC.

The chain uses TRBV18 and TRBJ1-3; TRBD1 might be the D (5 bases). Trimming stripped 4 bases from V and 7 bases from J, with 20 bases between. There are 16 residues in the CDR3. Germline V gene data show CDR1 as KGHSH and CDR2 as LQKENI. CDR3 residues: CASSLTGYQGKNTIYF. The DNA for the CDR3 is TGTGCCAGCTCACTGACGGGCTACCAGGGAAAGAACACCATATATTTT.

This clone has a single count. This chain joins TRBV12-5 and TRBJ1-1, with 11 positions matching TRBD1. CDR3 length: 15 amino acids. V shed 0 bases and J 10 bases; nucleotides not matched to a gene: 7. The V gene's germline CDR1 is LGHNT and CDR2 FRNRAP. CDR3 nucleotides: TGTGCTAGTGGTTTGGTACACGGACAGGGGGCGCCAGCTTTCTTT. Translation gives CASGLVHGQGAPAFF.

The chain joins TRBV7-2 to TRBJ2-1, with 7 bases that match TRBD2. Trimming removed 3 bases from V and 7 bases from J; junction bases left unmatched: 9. Germline V gives CDR1 SGHTA, CDR2 FQGNSA. CDR3 length: 15 residues. The chain's CDR3 is CASSLMAGVGNEQFF. The CDR3 region has the DNA TGTGCCAGCAGCTTGATGGCGGGAGTCGGGAATGAGCAGTTCTTC.

This clone was detected once. J is TRBJ1-2 and V is TRBV5-1, with 10 bases aligning to TRBD1. The germline V gene has CDR1 SGHRS and CDR2 YFSETQ. The CDR3 contains 15 residues. V lost 2 bases, J lost 6 bases, and 7 bases stayed unmatched. DNA of the CDR3: TGCGCCAGCAGCTTAGTGACAGGGGGCGCAGATGGCTACACCTTC. This sequence encodes CASSLVTGGADGYTF.

The J gene is TRBJ1-2, the V gene TRBV5-4, with D tentatively TRBD1 (6 bases). Trimming pared 1 base from V and 2 bases from J, leaving 9 bases between. Germline values: CDR1 SGHNT, CDR2 YYREEE (reference sequence). The CDR3 totals 14 residues. DNA of the CDR3: TGTGCCAGCAGCTTGACAGGGACCAACTATGGCTACACCTTC. Amino acid sequence: CASSLTGTNYGYTF.

The J gene is TRBJ2-7, the V gene TRBV5-1, with 8 bases fitting TRBD2. Trimming removed 6 bases from V and 3 bases from J; junction bases left unmatched: 8. Germline loops: CDR1 SGHRS, CDR2 YFSETQ. The CDR3 runs 14 residues. The CDR3 nucleotides read TGCGCCAGCACCCTCGGCGGGGGGATCTACGAGCAGTACTTC. This translates into CASTLGGGIYEQYF.

This chain connects TRBV19 to TRBJ2-2; 7 positions match TRBD2. CDR1 LNHDA and CDR2 SQIVND come from the germline V gene (reference sequence). CDR3 length equals 17 residues. Trimming took 4 bases from V and 5 from J; bases not matched to a gene: 13. The CDR3 reads CASSKTSWKLQTGELFF. CDR3 in DNA: TGTGCCAGTAGTAAGACTAGCTGGAAGCTTCAAACCGGGGAGCTGTTTTTT.